This T cell receptor beta chain was sequenced during a study of cytomegalovirus exposure and HLA in healthy donors. This clone was counted a few times. Germline trimming cut 4 bases from V and 3 bases from J; bases unmatched to any gene: 2. Germline CDR1 is SGHDN and CDR2 is FVKESK. The CDR3 is 14 amino acids. The PCR used 60 Vbeta and 13 Jbeta primers. In the authors' workflow: About 88 million unique TCR beta chains, about 11 million of them shared, were counted by a later analysis. Data came from immunoSEQ multiplex PCR; TCRdb stores just in-frame clones and leaves some out. V, J and clone size are taken as reported in that table, and D and trimming were inferred from the DNA itself. Among fewer than 120,000 clones, over 60% were seen once, and the ten largest hold around 3%. Healthy bone marrow donors made up the donor group.

This rearrangement joins TRBV14 to TRBJ2-2, with 7 bases that match TRBD1. Source material: PBMCs. This TCR was sampled from a woman aged 60 to 75 in good health and CMV-seropositive. The CDR3 sequence is CASSLQGYTGELFF. Here the CDR3 DNA reads TGTGCCAGCAGCCTACAGGGGTACACCGGGGAGCTGTTTTTT.